These T cell receptor beta chains were read from a single sample in a study of blood T cell repertoires in COVID-19. Sequenced by immunoSEQ multiplex PCR; TCRdb stores in-frame clones only, minus some. The table shows about 430,000 clones, with roughly 90% occurring only once. The specimen was PBMCs or T cells enriched from blood (not recorded which). These receptors all come from a woman younger than 45 with acute COVID-19. Each CDR3 is given with its conserved first and last residue. A D gene is named only where the DNA matches it firmly. Not all rows give a size; the values are once, few, many and, for expanded clones, a class.

size	D	V	J	DNA	CDR3
.	.	TRBV6-2/TRBV6-3	TRBJ2-3	TGTGCCAGCAGTCGTCCCGCAGATACGCAGTATTTT	CASSRPADTQYF
once	.	TRBV5-6	TRBJ1-5	TGTGCCAGCAGCCAAAGACAGCCCAATCAGCCCCAGCATTTT	CASSQRQPNQPQHF
.	.	TRBV3-1/TRBV3-2	TRBJ1-5	TGTGCCAGCAGCCAGGGACTGCAGCCCCAGCATTTT	CASSQGLQPQHF
.	.	TRBV3-1/TRBV3-2	TRBJ1-1	TGTGCCAGCAGCCAGCAGGGAGAAGCTTTCTTT	CASSQQGEAFF
.	.	TRBV4-3	TRBJ2-7	TGCGCCAGCAGCCAAGTCCAACAGGGCGACGAGCAGTACTTC	CASSQVQQGDEQYF
once	.	TRBV6-2/TRBV6-3	TRBJ2-5	TGTGCCAGCAGTGGCGGGACCCCCACCCAGTACTTC	CASSGGTPTQYF
.	.	TRBV7-8	TRBJ2-1	TGTGCCAGCAGCTTAGCCCCATTCGGGGTCTCCTACAATGAGCAGTTCTTC	CASSLAPFGVSYNEQFF
once	TRBD1	TRBV4-1	TRBJ1-1	TGCGCCAGCAGCCCGGGACAGAGGGCTGAAGCTTTCTTT	CASSPGQRAEAFF
once	TRBD1	TRBV5-1	TRBJ1-1	TGCGCCAGCAGCTTGAGGGGGACAGGGAGCGCTGAAGCTTTCTTT	CASSLRGTGSAEAFF
.	TRBD2	TRBV6-5	TRBJ2-7	TGTGCCAGCAGGACTAGCGGGAAATCCTACGAGCAGTACTTC	CASRTSGKSYEQYF
.	TRBD1	TRBV6-4	TRBJ1-5	TGTGCCAGCAGTAAGAGACAGGGGGCCGATCAGCCCCAGCATTTT	CASSKRQGADQPQHF
.	TRBD1	TRBV6-5	TRBJ1-1	TGTGCCAGCAGTTACTCTAGCAGGGGGCCTGACACTGAAGCTTTCTTT	CASSYSSRGPDTEAFF
.	TRBD2	TRBV7-2	TRBJ2-3	TGTGCCAGCAGCTTAGCTCTCTTGGGACTAGCGGCTAGCACAGATACGCAGTATTTT	CASSLALLGLAASTDTQYF
once	.	TRBV7-2	TRBJ1-3	TGTGCCAGCAGCTTAGGGGGGGACCTTGATGGAAACACCATATATTTT	CASSLGGDLDGNTIYF
once	TRBD1	TRBV29-1	TRBJ2-7	TGCAGCGTACAAGGGGGCAGGGGGCTTTTCTACGAGCAGTACTTC	CSVQGGRGLFYEQYF
.	TRBD1	TRBV9	TRBJ2-4	TGTGCCAGCGGCGTAGATGGACAGGGGGAATCTAGAGCCAAAAACATTCAGTACTTC	CASGVDGQGESRAKNIQYF
.	TRBD2	TRBV11-3	TRBJ2-1	TGTGCCAGCAGCTTAGGAACTAGCGGGGGGGCCAGGGGCTTCCACAATGAGCAGTTCTTC	CASSLGTSGGARGFHNEQFF
.	.	TRBV20-1	TRBJ1-1	TGCAGTGCTAGAACGGCGGCTGAAGCTTTCTTT	CSARTAAEAFF
.	.	TRBV30	TRBJ2-1	TGTGCCAGCGACAGGAGTTCCTACAATGAGCAGTTCTTC	CASDRSSYNEQFF
.	TRBD2	TRBV19	TRBJ2-5	TGTGCCAGTAGTATAGCTAGCGGGGGATCCCAAGAGACCCAGTACTTC	CASSIASGGSQETQYF
.	.	TRBV15	TRBJ2-1	TGTGCCACCAGCAGAGTGGGGCTGGAGCAGTTCTTC	CATSRVGLEQFF
.	TRBD1	TRBV14	TRBJ2-1	TGTGCCAGCAGCCCATCGACAGGGGGCCTCTACAATGAGCAGTTCTTC	CASSPSTGGLYNEQFF
.	TRBD2	TRBV20-1	TRBJ2-3	TGCAGTGCTGGGGGGGCAGATACGCAGTATTTT	CSAGGADTQYF
.	TRBD1	TRBV18	TRBJ1-1	TGTGCCAGCCGGGACAGGGGGTCGGGGACTGAAGCTTTCTTT	CASRDRGSGTEAFF
.	.	TRBV7-9	TRBJ1-4	TGTGCCAGCAGCTTAGGGGGGGCTAATGAAAAACTGTTTTTT	CASSLGGANEKLFF
.	TRBD2	TRBV7-2	TRBJ2-4	TGTGCCAGCAGCTGGGCGGAACTAGCGGGGGGGCCCTCCAAAAACATTCAGTACTTC	CASSWAELAGGPSKNIQYF
.	TRBD1	TRBV4-3	TRBJ1-6	TGCGCCAGCAGCCAAGCAACGGACAGGGTCGGCTCACCCCTCCACTTT	CASSQATDRVGSPLHF
.	TRBD1	TRBV3-1/TRBV3-2	TRBJ2-2	TGTGCCAGCAGCCGCCGGGACAGGGTCATGGGCGGGGAGCTGTTTTTT	CASSRRDRVMGGELFF
.	TRBD2	TRBV29-1	TRBJ2-2	TGCAGCGTTGTAGTAGCGGGGGAGAACACCGGGGAGCTGTTTTTT	CSVVVAGENTGELFF
.	.	TRBV25-1	TRBJ1-6	TGTGCCAGCAGTGAATATGGCAGGGTGGATAATTCACCCCTCCACTTT	CASSEYGRVDNSPLHF
.	TRBD2	TRBV4-2	TRBJ2-3	TGTGCCAGCAGCCAAGTGGGAGGGCGGAGGACAGATACGCAGTATTTT	CASSQVGGRRTDTQYF
.	TRBD1	TRBV10-3	TRBJ2-3	TGTGCCATCAGGACAGGGCGCACAGATACGCAGTATTTT	CAIRTGRTDTQYF
.	TRBD2	TRBV6-5	TRBJ2-1	TGTGCCAGCAGTCAAAGACTAGCGGGGGGGTATACGCAGTTCTTC	CASSQRLAGGYTQFF
.	TRBD2	TRBV12-5	TRBJ2-7	TGTGCTAGTGCCCACGGGGGGGTCCTAGGGTACGAGCAGTACTTC	CASAHGGVLGYEQYF
.	.	TRBV5-1	TRBJ2-7	TGCGCCAGCAGACTTGAGGGTAGGTTCCAAGAGCAGTACTTC	CASRLEGRFQEQYF
.	.	TRBV5-1	TRBJ1-6	TGCGCCAGCAGCTTGGGGGCTGGGTCTAATTCACCCCTCCACTTT	CASSLGAGSNSPLHF
few	TRBD1	TRBV18	TRBJ2-7	TGTGCCAGCTCAACTCGGGCAGGGGGCTACGAGCAGTACTTC	CASSTRAGGYEQYF
.	.	TRBV7-3	TRBJ2-3	TGTGCCAGCAGCTTAAATGGGGAGTTCCGAGATACGCAGTATTTT	CASSLNGEFRDTQYF
.	.	TRBV23-1	TRBJ2-3	TGCGCCAGCAATCTGTTTACGGGACAACCTGACACAGATACGCAGTATTTT	CASNLFTGQPDTDTQYF
.	TRBD1	TRBV5-1	TRBJ2-7	TGCGCCAGCAGCCCGAGGACAGGGGGCGGGTACGAGCAGTACTTC	CASSPRTGGGYEQYF
.	.	TRBV7-3	TRBJ2-3	TGTGCCAGCAGCCAGAGACTTAGCACAGATACGCAGTATTTT	CASSQRLSTDTQYF
.	.	TRBV2	TRBJ1-1	TGTGCCAGCAGCGCGACATCAGTGAACACTGAAGCTTTCTTT	CASSATSVNTEAFF
.	.	TRBV12-3/TRBV12-4	TRBJ2-7	TGTGCCAGCACTTCAGGGGACGAGCAGTACTTC	CASTSGDEQYF
.	.	TRBV7-2	TRBJ2-5	TGTGCCAGCAGCCCGCACAGGGAAGAGACCCAGTACTTC	CASSPHREETQYF
.	.	TRBV5-1	TRBJ2-7	TGCGCCAGCAGCGAGAAACAGGACTACGAGCAGTACTTC	CASSEKQDYEQYF
once	.	TRBV7-2	TRBJ2-7	TGTGCCAGCAGCTTAGGGCAGGGCATCTCCTACGAGCAGTACTTC	CASSLGQGISYEQYF
.	.	TRBV19	TRBJ1-6	TGTGCCAGTAGTAAAGACAAGAGGTATAATTCACCCCTCCACTTT	CASSKDKRYNSPLHF
.	TRBD1	TRBV18	TRBJ2-4	TGTGCCAGCTCCCCGCCGGGGACAGGGGCAGCCTACTTC	CASSPPGTGAAYF
.	.	TRBV7-2	TRBJ1-1	TGTGCCAGCAGGACCCAGAGACTTACTGAAGCTTTCTTT	CASRTQRLTEAFF
.	.	TRBV5-3	TRBJ2-3	TGTGCCAGAAGCTGGAACGAGGACACAGATACGCAGTATTTT	CARSWNEDTDTQYF
.	TRBD1	TRBV19	TRBJ2-7	TGTGCCAGTAGTATAGCTTGGCAGGGGGCCTACGAGCAGTACTTC	CASSIAWQGAYEQYF